This T cell receptor beta chain was sequenced during a study of vaccination and CD4 T cells after COVID-19. As for the study in general: Each convalescent patient was PCR positive for SARS-CoV-2 on nasal swab; 9 or 10 cases were mild and one severe. Six males and four females, two of them Hispanic, were enrolled as convalescents. The authors used overlapping spike peptides from SARS-CoV-2, HCoV-NL63, HCoV-OC43 and HCoV-229E to stimulate cells.

Once obtained from cultured CD4+ T cells, the DNA was sequenced using the Oncomine TCR Beta short-read assay. One entry per CDR3 protein results from TCRdb running MiXCR on the PCR reads. Of around 17,000 distinct CDR3 sequences listed, roughly 56% are singletons. With respect to this clonotype: Antigen specificity is unknown.

Treatment described: approximately 9-day PBMC culture with coronavirus spike peptide pools or control peptides (ViraFEST assay). The V and J ends lost 4 bases and 3 bases respectively, with 9 bases between them. This CDR3 is built from 13 residues. Germline V gene data show CDR1 as SNHLY and CDR2 as FYNNEI. Source material: CD4+ T cells from blood, cultured in vitro. The chain combines TRBV2 with TRBJ1-1; no definite D call. The sequence came from a human donor who had recovered from COVID-19. The CDR3 DNA reads as TGTGCCAGCAGTGGGGAATGGTACACTGAAGCTTTCTTT. Its translation: CASSGEWYTEAFF.